This T cell receptor (beta chain) is from a study of control samples from healthy donors and cancer patients. Germline V gene data show CDR1 as KGHDR and CDR2 as SFDVKD. Trimming removed 3 bases at V and 3 bases at J, with 11 bases between. The CDR3 is made up of 14 amino acids. Measured with immunoSEQ multiplex PCR; TCRdb has only the in-frame clones, and not every one. The table lists about 92,000 clones, almost 85% of them singletons. This receptor was taken from a woman in her fifties or sixties in good health. This sequence joins TRBV24-1 and TRBJ2-7; weak D call: TRBD2 (6 bases). The sample consisted of blood. The CDR3: CATSDPIGGYEQYF. DNA of the CDR3: TGTGCCACCAGTGATCCAATCGGGGGCTACGAGCAGTACTTC.